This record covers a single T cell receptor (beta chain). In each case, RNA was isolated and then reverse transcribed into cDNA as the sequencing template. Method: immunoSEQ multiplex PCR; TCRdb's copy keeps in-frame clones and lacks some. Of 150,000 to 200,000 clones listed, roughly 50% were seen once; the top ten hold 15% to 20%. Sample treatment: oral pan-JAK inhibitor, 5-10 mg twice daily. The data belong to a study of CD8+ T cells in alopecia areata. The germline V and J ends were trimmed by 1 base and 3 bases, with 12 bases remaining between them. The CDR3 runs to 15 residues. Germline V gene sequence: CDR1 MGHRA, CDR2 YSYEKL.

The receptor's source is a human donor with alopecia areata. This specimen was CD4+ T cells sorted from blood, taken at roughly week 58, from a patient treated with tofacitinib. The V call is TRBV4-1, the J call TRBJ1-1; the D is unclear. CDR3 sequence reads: CASSQGQAVDTEAFF. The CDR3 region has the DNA TGCGCCAGCAGCCAAGGCCAGGCAGTGGACACTGAAGCTTTCTTT.